These 26 T cell receptor beta chains share one sample of origin, sequenced in a study of blood T cell repertoires in COVID-19. Profiling relied on immunoSEQ multiplex PCR, and the TCRdb table lists in-frame clones only, not all of them. The sample includes fewer than 250,000 clones, 82% seen only once; the top ten take less than 9.5%. Source material: peripheral blood. The source is a woman aged 55-75 years with COVID-19, enrolled during active disease.

The CDR3 nucleotides read TGTGCCAGCAGCCAAGATCCCCAGTCTTATGATGGCTACACCTTC. Residues: CASSQDPQSYDGYTF. The rearrangement joins TRBV3-1 (or the pseudogene TRBV3-2) to TRBJ1-2, with D hard to call. This CDR3 is 15 amino acids long. Germline CDR1 is LGHDT and CDR2 is YNNKEL (reference sequence). V was cut by 0 bases and J by 6 bases, with 14 bases left in between.

The chain is built from TRBV28 and TRBJ1-2; 8 positions agree with TRBD1. CDR3 length: 17 amino acids. J gave up 4 bases and V 4 bases, and 14 bases lay outside the gene matches. CDR1 and CDR2 from the germline V gene are MDHEN and SYDVKM. This chain's CDR3 is CASSSLHPDRAGYGYTF. The CDR3 coding sequence is TGTGCCAGCAGTTCACTCCATCCGGACAGGGCGGGCTATGGCTACACCTTC.

The V call is TRBV9, the J call TRBJ2-2; 11 bases align to TRBD1. The V segment lost 5 bases and the J segment 4 bases; nucleotides outside the gene matches: 4. The CDR3 runs to 15 residues. The V gene's germline CDR1 is SGDLS and CDR2 YYNGEE. Here the CDR3 reads CASSPGQGATGELFF. The CDR3 DNA reads as TGTGCCAGCAGTCCCGGACAGGGGGCCACCGGGGAGCTGTTTTTT.

V gene TRBV27 combines with J gene TRBJ1-6; D unclear. Germline CDR1 reads MNHEY; CDR2 reads SMNVEV (reference sequence). Trimming shortened V by 5 bases and J by 10 bases, and 18 bases separated the two germline ends. The CDR3 covers 15 residues. The CDR3 DNA reads as TGTGCCAGCAGTCAGAACAGAGGCGGGCGATCACCCCTCCACTTT. Translation gives CASSQNRGGRSPLHF.

The chain is built from TRBV12-5 and TRBJ1-1; D not certain. Germline V gives CDR1 LGHNT, CDR2 FRNRAP. The CDR3 is 14 residues long. V lost 7 bases, J lost 4 bases, and 16 bases lay in between. Here the CDR3 reads CASAITEYGTEAFF. In DNA, the CDR3 is TGTGCTAGTGCCATCACAGAGTACGGCACTGAAGCTTTCTTT.

CDR3 nucleotides: TGTGCCAGCAGTGGCAAACAGGGGACCGTGAACACCGGGGAGCTGTTTTTT. Its protein is CASSGKQGTVNTGELFF. The rearrangement joins TRBV2 to TRBJ2-2, with TRBD1 matching 7 bases. The germline V gene has CDR1 SNHLY and CDR2 FYNNEI. This CDR3 region has 17 residues. The trim removed 4 bases at V and 1 base at J, leaving 9 bases unmatched.

The chain carries TRBV11-1 and TRBJ1-6; D is unclear. The CDR3 covers 13 residues. Trimming left V 3 bases short and J 8 bases short, with 8 bases between. Germline V gene lookup returns CDR1 SGHAT and CDR2 FQDESV (reference sequence). CDR3 residues: CASSFAVDSPLHF. Here the CDR3 DNA reads TGTGCCAGCAGCTTCGCGGTCGATTCACCCCTCCACTTT.

This chain uses TRBV19 with TRBJ2-3, with 7 nucleotides matching TRBD1. CDR1 and CDR2 from the germline V gene are LNHDA and SQIVND (reference sequence). Trimming cost V 5 bases and J 2 bases; bases outside gene matches: 10. CDR3 length: 16 residues. The CDR3 sequence is CASSEPRTGYTDTQYF. The CDR3 DNA follows: TGTGCCAGTAGTGAGCCCAGGACAGGATACACAGATACGCAGTATTTT.

This chain uses TRBV27 with TRBJ2-7; 8 nucleotides match TRBD1. Losses at the gene ends were 7 bases for V and 0 bases for J; bases not matched to a gene: 5. Germline CDR1 and CDR2: MNHEY and SMNVEV (reference sequence). The CDR3 is made up of 14 amino acids. As DNA, the CDR3 is TGTGCCAGCATGGACAGGGCGAGCTCCTACGAGCAGTACTTC. This encodes CASMDRASSYEQYF.

This rearrangement joins TRBV9 to TRBJ1-1, with TRBD1 matching 9 bases. The CDR3 loop spans 14 amino acids. Germline values: CDR1 SGDLS, CDR2 YYNGEE. V was clipped by 2 bases and J by 4 bases; unmatched bases: 3. The DNA of the CDR3 is TGTGCCAGCAGCGTCGACAGGGGGGGCACTGAAGCTTTCTTT. Protein: CASSVDRGGTEAFF.

The V gene is TRBV7-8, the J gene TRBJ2-2; TRBD2 matches 8 bases. J gave up 2 bases and V 5 bases, and 7 bases lay outside the gene matches. Germline V gives CDR1 SGHVS, CDR2 FQNEAQ. The CDR3 is made up of 16 amino acids. CDR3 residues: CASSPLRGGNTGELFF. The DNA for the CDR3 is TGTGCCAGCAGCCCCCTCCGGGGGGGAAACACCGGGGAGCTGTTTTTT.

The gene calls are TRBV4-3 and TRBJ1-2; D is possibly TRBD1 (6 bases). CDR1 and CDR2 from the germline V gene are LGHNA and YSLEER. The CDR3 loop spans 15 amino acids. The V and J ends lost 0 bases and 7 bases respectively, with 15 bases between them. The CDR3 nucleotides read TGCGCCAGCAGCCAAGAAGGACAGCCCCTGGCTGGCTACACCTTC. It is translated as CASSQEGQPLAGYTF.

The V call is TRBV28, the J call TRBJ1-1; D is perhaps TRBD1 (5 bases). V shed 6 bases and J shed 3 bases, with 8 bases lying between them. The CDR3 has 12 residues. Germline V gene data show CDR1 as MDHEN and CDR2 as SYDVKM. The CDR3 bases are TGTGCCAGCAGGGGGGGGTACACTGAAGCTTTCTTT. It translates to CASRGGYTEAFF.

With respect to this clone: Other DNA sequences in the sample encode the same CDR3. The chain couples TRBV9 to TRBJ1-6, with 7 bases fitting TRBD1. V was clipped by 3 bases and J by 7 bases; unmatched bases: 7. Germline V CDR1 and CDR2: SGDLS, YYNGEE. This CDR3 contains 15 residues. CDR3 sequence: CASSGSGTENSPLHF. The CDR3 nucleotides read TGTGCCAGCAGCGGGTCCGGGACAGAGAATTCACCCCTCCACTTT.

This chain joins TRBV7-6 and TRBJ1-2, with a possible D match to TRBD1 (5 bases). The CDR3 totals 14 residues. The V end was cut by 2 bases, the J end by 6 bases, with 13 bases between. Germline V gene lookup returns CDR1 SGHVS and CDR2 FNYEAQ. CDR3 amino acids: CASSLTQGMDGYTF. CDR3 DNA sequence: TGTGCCAGCAGCTTAACCCAGGGAATGGATGGCTACACCTTC.

The chain links TRBV4-3 to TRBJ2-1; D ambiguous. The germline CDR1 and CDR2 sequences are LGHNA and YSLEER. CDR3 size: 15 residues. Trimming pared 5 bases from V and 0 bases from J, leaving 11 bases between. Here the CDR3 reads CASSSTLSSYNEQFF. In nucleotides, the CDR3 is TGCGCCAGCAGCTCGACTCTGAGCTCCTACAATGAGCAGTTCTTC.

This clone was observed a single time. The chain recombines TRBV24-1 with TRBJ2-1, with TRBD2 matching over 10 bases. This CDR3 comprises 16 residues. Germline V gives CDR1 KGHDR, CDR2 SFDVKD. V dropped 2 bases and J dropped 4; count of bases not matched to a gene: 4. The CDR3 sequence is CATSDWTSGVYNEQFF. The DNA of the CDR3 is TGTGCCACCAGTGATTGGACTAGCGGTGTGTACAATGAGCAGTTCTTC.

The chain couples TRBV5-8 to TRBJ2-7; 12 bases are shared with TRBD2. This CDR3 comprises 15 residues. From germline, CDR1 is SGHTS and CDR2 YDEGEE. J gave up 0 bases and V 3 bases, and 1 base lay outside the gene matches. The CDR3 here is CASSWGLAGSYEQYF. The CDR3 nucleotides read TGTGCCAGCAGCTGGGGACTAGCGGGCTCCTACGAGCAGTACTTC.

The CDR3 spells CASSPAGANTGELFF. CDR3 DNA sequence: TGTGCCAGCAGCCCCGCGGGGGCGAACACCGGGGAGCTGTTTTTT. The J gene is TRBJ2-2, the V gene TRBV5-8; TRBD2 agrees at 7 bases. Looked up from germline, CDR1 is SGHTS and CDR2 is YDEGEE. The length of the CDR3 is 15 residues. Trimming at V came to 4 bases and at J to 0 bases, leaving 3 bases not matched to a gene.

V gene TRBV19 combines with J gene TRBJ2-2, with a tentative D call TRBD1 (5 bases). Germline V gives CDR1 LNHDA, CDR2 SQIVND (reference sequence). The CDR3 loop spans 15 amino acids. Trimming took off 3 bases at V and 2 bases at J, with 10 bases between the two ends. The CDR3 coding sequence is TGTGCCAGTAGTATTAACACAGGCAACACCGGGGAGCTGTTTTTT. This translates into CASSINTGNTGELFF.

The chain recombines TRBV5-5 with TRBJ2-5, with TRBD2 matching over 7 bases. The ends lost 2 bases at V and 2 bases at J; junction bases unmatched: 9. The CDR3 length is 16 residues. Germline assignment: CDR1 SGHKS and CDR2 YYEKEE (reference sequence). The CDR3 protein is CASSLGVRGKQETQYF. The CDR3 DNA sequence: TGTGCCAGCAGCTTAGGGGTGCGGGGGAAGCAAGAGACCCAGTACTTC. Variable domain in full (rest from reference TRBV5-5 and TRBJ2-5): DAGVTQSPTHLIKTRGQQVTLRCSPISGHKSVSWYQQVLGQGPQFIFQYYEKEERGRGNFPDRFSARQFPNYSSELNVNALLLGDSALYLCASSLGVRGKQETQYFGPGTRLLVL.

The V call is TRBV21-1, the J call TRBJ2-1; the table gives TRBD1 as D, unverified against the DNA. TRBV21-1 counts as a pseudogene. The CDR3 has 16 residues. Written as DNA, the CDR3 is TGTGCCAGCAGCAAAGAGCAGGGGAAGGTGGGGAATGAGCAGTTCTTC. Residues: CASSKEQGKVGNEQFF.

J is TRBJ1-4 and V is TRBV14, with D unresolved. The germline V and J ends were trimmed by 0 bases and 8 bases, with 13 bases remaining between them. The CDR3 runs to 15 residues. In germline, CDR1 is SGHDN, CDR2 FVKESK. The CDR3: CASSQDMGEVEKLFF. The CDR3 bases are TGTGCCAGCAGCCAAGATATGGGAGAAGTGGAAAAACTGTTTTTT.

This chain links TRBV4-3 with TRBJ2-1, with 7 bases that match TRBD2. The V segment lost 4 bases and the J segment 7 bases; nucleotides outside the gene matches: 13. CDR3 length: 16 residues. Per germline, CDR1 LGHNA and CDR2 YSLEER. The CDR3 loop is CASSPRLALSGNEQFF. The CDR3 nucleotides read TGCGCCAGCAGCCCCCGACTAGCCTTATCAGGGAATGAGCAGTTCTTC.

The chain is built from TRBV7-8 and TRBJ1-2; D is unclear. Germline CDR1 is SGHVS and CDR2 is FQNEAQ. V gave up 2 bases and J gave up 5 bases, with 18 bases separating them. The CDR3 consists of 16 residues. The CDR3 here is CASSLTHTDIGYGYTF. The DNA of the CDR3 is TGTGCCAGCAGCTTAACCCACACCGACATCGGATATGGCTACACCTTC.

The genes are TRBV5-4 and TRBJ1-2; TRBD1 agrees at 8 bases. J gave up 5 bases and V 4 bases, and 13 bases lay outside the gene matches. The length of the CDR3 is 16 residues. Germline V gene sequence: CDR1 SGHNT, CDR2 YYREEE (reference sequence). The CDR3 coding sequence is TGTGCCAGCAGCCATACCAACGGACAGGGATTATATGGCTACACCTTC. It yields the protein CASSHTNGQGLYGYTF. The full variable domain, in which reference TRBV5-4 and TRBJ1-2 provide the parts outside the CDR3, is ETGVTQSPTHLIKTRGQQVTLRCSSQSGHNTVSWYQQALGQGPQFIFQYYREEENGRGNFPPRFSGLQFPNYSSELNVNALELDDSALYLCASSHTNGQGLYGYTFGSGTRLTVV.